The rows below give T cell receptor beta chains drawn from one sample of a study of blood T cell repertoires in COVID-19. Produced via immunoSEQ multiplex PCR; TCRdb's table is partial and in-frame only. The sample contains 240,000 or so clones, around 89% of which appear only once. The sequencing input was PBMCs or T cells enriched from blood (not recorded which). The receptors originated from a man in his forties who had recovered from COVID-19. The conserved cysteine and the conserved F or W are not part of the CDR3 here. Fields, in order: V gene, CDR3 length, J gene, CDR3 protein.

V: TRBV5-1
length: 15
J: TRBJ2-7
CDR3: ASSSGLAGQVSYEQY

V: TRBV27
length: 16
J: TRBJ2-3
CDR3: ASYGQAGTPRVTDTQY

V: TRBV7-2
length: 16
J: TRBJ1-3
CDR3: ASSSILKGVISGNTIY

V: TRBV30
length: 11
J: TRBJ1-2
CDR3: ASNRGAVYGYT

V: TRBV5-6
length: 13
J: TRBJ1-5
CDR3: ASSLFSGNNQPQH

V: TRBV19
length: 13
J: TRBJ2-3
CDR3: ASSMSHQGTDTQY

V: TRBV2
length: 14
J: TRBJ2-2
CDR3: ASSERLAGATGELF

V: TRBV7-9
length: 14
J: TRBJ1-3
CDR3: ASSPPQGKAGNTIY

V: TRBV27
length: 8
J: TRBJ2-7
CDR3: ASGHIEQY

V: TRBV10-2
length: 14
J: TRBJ1-2
CDR3: ASGGRGGGGNYGYT

V: TRBV6-5
length: 9
J: TRBJ2-5
CDR3: ASRNDRGQY

V: TRBV5-4
length: 14
J: TRBJ2-7
CDR3: ASSLPGGLRDSEQY

V: TRBV15
length: 13
J: TRBJ1-1
CDR3: ATSRERWPNTEAF

V: TRBV9
length: 11
J: TRBJ1-6
CDR3: ASSNEGDSPLH

V: TRBV28
length: 14
J: TRBJ2-5
CDR3: ASSAPFEGVGETQY

V: TRBV7-9
length: 14
J: TRBJ2-7
CDR3: ASSPTWASPRYEQY

V: TRBV7-8
length: 14
J: TRBJ2-7
CDR3: ASSLLSGLSGYEQY

V: TRBV11-3
length: 13
J: TRBJ1-4
CDR3: ASSLWPQPNEKLF

V: TRBV19
length: 14
J: TRBJ2-4
CDR3: ASSIGTSGLGTYRY

V: TRBV30
length: 10
J: TRBJ1-1
CDR3: AWEEHWTEAF

V: TRBV12-5
length: 14
J: TRBJ1-5
CDR3: ASGLVYGGSNQPQH

V: TRBV10-2
length: 12
J: TRBJ1-2
CDR3: ASSGRQGNYGYT

V: TRBV5-1
length: 15
J: TRBJ2-5
CDR3: ASSSGTINPNQETQY

V: TRBV19
length: 12
J: TRBJ1-1
CDR3: ASNPGTRNTEAF

V: TRBV10-3
length: 12
J: TRBJ1-1
CDR3: AIRGKESNTEAF

V: TRBV24-1
length: 13
J: TRBJ1-2
CDR3: ATSDDGTGNYGYT

V: TRBV4-3
length: 13
J: TRBJ2-7
CDR3: ASSQGSSGYYEQY

V: TRBV28
length: 16
J: TRBJ1-5
CDR3: ASSSTSGFRSDLQPQH

V: TRBV18
length: 15
J: TRBJ1-1
CDR3: ASSPPNRRRLNTEAF

V: TRBV28
length: 12
J: TRBJ1-3
CDR3: ASSRTGSGNTIY

V: TRBV2
length: 13
J: TRBJ2-1
CDR3: ASSVRRGLDNEQF

V: TRBV7-9
length: 11
J: TRBJ1-1
CDR3: ASSLDRGTEAF

V: TRBV30
length: 10
J: TRBJ1-2
CDR3: ASDGGLYGYT

V: TRBV3-1/TRBV3-2
length: 11
J: TRBJ1-5
CDR3: ASSQDGGQPQH

V: TRBV11-2
length: 11
J: TRBJ1-2
CDR3: ASSLVPGRGYT

V: TRBV7-3
length: 12
J: TRBJ2-5
CDR3: ASSLAGLQETQY

V: TRBV18
length: 12
J: TRBJ1-1
CDR3: ASSPPQKNTEAF

V: TRBV5-5
length: 14
J: TRBJ1-6
CDR3: ASTAQGTSYNSPLH

V: TRBV4-2
length: 17
J: TRBJ2-1
CDR3: ASSQEASGNSNSYNEQF

V: TRBV28
length: 13
J: TRBJ2-2
CDR3: ASSPPAGVAGELF

V: TRBV3-1/TRBV3-2
length: 14
J: TRBJ1-5
CDR3: ASSQYSRTSNQPQH

V: TRBV5-4
length: 11
J: TRBJ2-7
CDR3: ASSPLIGAEQY

V: TRBV5-1
length: 13
J: TRBJ1-1
CDR3: ASSLGHGLNTEAF

V: TRBV7-2
length: 13
J: TRBJ2-7
CDR3: ASSSNRGQGYEQY

V: TRBV6-5
length: 12
J: TRBJ1-6
CDR3: ASQRSSYNSPLH

V: TRBV4-3
length: 11
J: TRBJ2-1
CDR3: ASSQDEASEQF